This section outlines one T cell receptor beta chain sequence together with its context. Patients from Seattle were sampled longitudinally, starting during active infection. The CDR3 contains 14 residues. V was clipped by 9 bases and J by 5 bases; unmatched bases: 6. Germline lookup yields CDR1 MNHEY and CDR2 SVGAGI. The sample comes from a study of blood T cell repertoires in COVID-19. About the study: Italy, Spain and the United States were the sources of the convalescent and acute COVID-19 samples. In each case, the material was cDNA or gDNA derived from T cells, B-cell-depleted T cells, or PBMCs.

How the authors handled the data: Reference gene primer amplification in the assay estimated nucleated cell counts. Some clones are missing from TCRdb's copy, which holds only in-frame ones; the method was immunoSEQ multiplex PCR. V, J and clone size are those of that table, while D and trimming were read from the DNA. In the table there are some 350,000 clones, about 90% of which are singletons. Material for sequencing was peripheral blood. The clonotype comes from a woman in her thirties with COVID-19, enrolled during active disease. The chain couples TRBV6-5 to TRBJ1-4; 10 bases line up with TRBD1. The CDR3 spells CASQRQGANEKLFF. In nucleotides, the CDR3 is TGTGCCAGTCAACGACAGGGGGCGAATGAAAAACTGTTTTTT.